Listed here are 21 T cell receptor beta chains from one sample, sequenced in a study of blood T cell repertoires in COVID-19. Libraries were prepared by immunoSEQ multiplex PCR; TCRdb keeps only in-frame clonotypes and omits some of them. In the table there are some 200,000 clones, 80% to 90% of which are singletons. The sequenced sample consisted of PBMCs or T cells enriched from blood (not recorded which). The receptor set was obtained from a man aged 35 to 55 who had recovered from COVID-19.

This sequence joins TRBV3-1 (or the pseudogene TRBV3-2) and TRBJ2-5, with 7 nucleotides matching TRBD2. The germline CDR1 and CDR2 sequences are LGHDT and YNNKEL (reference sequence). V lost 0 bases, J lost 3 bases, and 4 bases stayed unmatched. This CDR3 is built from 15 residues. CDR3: CASSQEGAGKETQYF. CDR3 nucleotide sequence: TGTGCCAGCAGCCAAGAGGGAGCGGGGAAAGAGACCCAGTACTTC.

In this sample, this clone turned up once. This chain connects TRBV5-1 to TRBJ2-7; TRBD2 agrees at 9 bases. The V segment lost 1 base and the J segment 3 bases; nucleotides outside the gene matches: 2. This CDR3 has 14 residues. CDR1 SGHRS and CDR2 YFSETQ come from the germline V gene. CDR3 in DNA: TGCGCCAGCAGCTTGAGTAGCGGGAGCTACGAGCAGTACTTC. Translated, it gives CASSLSSGSYEQYF. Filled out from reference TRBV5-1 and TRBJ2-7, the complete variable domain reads KAGVTQTPRYLIKTRGQQVTLSCSPISGHRSVSWYQQTPGQGLQFLFEYFSETQRNKGNFPGRFSGRQFSNSRSEMNVSTLELGDSALYLCASSLSSGSYEQYFGPGTRLTVT.

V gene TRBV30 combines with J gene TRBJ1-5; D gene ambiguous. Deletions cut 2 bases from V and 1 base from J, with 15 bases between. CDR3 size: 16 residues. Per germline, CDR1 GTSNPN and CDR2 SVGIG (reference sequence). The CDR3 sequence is CAWSRFTVVSNQPQHF. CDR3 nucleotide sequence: TGTGCCTGGAGTCGGTTTACAGTCGTCAGCAATCAGCCCCAGCATTTT.

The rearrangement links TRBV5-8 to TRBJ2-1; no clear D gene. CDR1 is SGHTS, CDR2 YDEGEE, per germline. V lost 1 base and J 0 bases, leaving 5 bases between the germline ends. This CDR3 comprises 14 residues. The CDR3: CASSLTVSYNEQFF. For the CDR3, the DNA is TGTGCCAGCAGCTTGACAGTCTCCTACAATGAGCAGTTCTTC.

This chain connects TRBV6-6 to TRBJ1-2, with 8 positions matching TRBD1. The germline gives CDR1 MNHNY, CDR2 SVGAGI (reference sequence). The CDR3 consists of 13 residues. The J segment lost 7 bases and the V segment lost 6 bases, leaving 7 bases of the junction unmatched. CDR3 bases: TGTGCCAGCAGCGGCCGGACAGGGTTTGGCTACACCTTC. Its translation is CASSGRTGFGYTF.

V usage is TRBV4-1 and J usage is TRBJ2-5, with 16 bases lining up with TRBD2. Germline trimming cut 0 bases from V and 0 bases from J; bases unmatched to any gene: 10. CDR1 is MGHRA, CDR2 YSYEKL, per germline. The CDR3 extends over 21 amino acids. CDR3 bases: TGCGCCAGCAGCCAAGAGAAGGTCCCGGGACTAGCGGGAGGGTACCAAGAGACCCAGTACTTC. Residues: CASSQEKVPGLAGGYQETQYF.

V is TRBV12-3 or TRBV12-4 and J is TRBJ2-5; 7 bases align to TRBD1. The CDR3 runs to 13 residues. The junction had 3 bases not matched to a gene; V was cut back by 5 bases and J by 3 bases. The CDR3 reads CASSPGTEETQYF. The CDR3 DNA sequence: TGTGCCAGCAGTCCCGGGACAGAAGAGACCCAGTACTTC.

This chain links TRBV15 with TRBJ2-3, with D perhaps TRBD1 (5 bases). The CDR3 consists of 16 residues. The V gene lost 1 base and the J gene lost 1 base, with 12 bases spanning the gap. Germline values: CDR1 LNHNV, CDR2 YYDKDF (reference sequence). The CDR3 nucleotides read TGTGCCACCAGCAGAGCCCCACGCAGGGGCACAGATACGCAGTATTTT. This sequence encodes CATSRAPRRGTDTQYF. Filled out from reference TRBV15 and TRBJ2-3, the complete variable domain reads DAMVIQNPRYQVTQFGKPVTLSCSQTLNHNVMYWYQQKSSQAPKLLFHYYDKDFNNEADTPDNFQSRRPNTSFCFLDIRSPGLGDTAMYLCATSRAPRRGTDTQYFGPGTRLTVL.

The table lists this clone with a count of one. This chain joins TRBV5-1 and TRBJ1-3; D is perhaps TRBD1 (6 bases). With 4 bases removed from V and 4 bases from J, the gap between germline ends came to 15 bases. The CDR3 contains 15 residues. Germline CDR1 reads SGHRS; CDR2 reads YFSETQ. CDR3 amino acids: CASSPRGGLGNTIYF. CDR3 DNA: TGCGCCAGCAGCCCTAGGGGGGGGCTCGGAAACACCATATATTTT.

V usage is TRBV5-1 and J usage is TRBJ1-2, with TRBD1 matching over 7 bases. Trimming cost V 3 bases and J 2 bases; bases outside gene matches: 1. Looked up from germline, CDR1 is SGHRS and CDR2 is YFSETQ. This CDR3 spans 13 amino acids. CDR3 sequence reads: CASSSQGNYGYTF. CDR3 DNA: TGCGCCAGCAGCTCACAGGGGAACTATGGCTACACCTTC.

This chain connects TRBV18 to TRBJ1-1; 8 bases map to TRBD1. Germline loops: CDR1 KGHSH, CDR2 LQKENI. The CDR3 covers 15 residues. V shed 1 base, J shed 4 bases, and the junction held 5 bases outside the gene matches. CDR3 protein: CASSPRQGKGTEAFF. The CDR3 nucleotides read TGTGCCAGCTCACCACGACAGGGGAAGGGCACTGAAGCTTTCTTT.

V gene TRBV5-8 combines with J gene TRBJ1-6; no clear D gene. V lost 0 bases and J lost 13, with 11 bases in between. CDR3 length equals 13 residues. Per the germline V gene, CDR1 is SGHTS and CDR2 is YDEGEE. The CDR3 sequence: CASSLVSRTPLHF. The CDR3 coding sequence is TGTGCCAGCAGCTTGGTTAGTAGAACGCCCCTCCACTTT.

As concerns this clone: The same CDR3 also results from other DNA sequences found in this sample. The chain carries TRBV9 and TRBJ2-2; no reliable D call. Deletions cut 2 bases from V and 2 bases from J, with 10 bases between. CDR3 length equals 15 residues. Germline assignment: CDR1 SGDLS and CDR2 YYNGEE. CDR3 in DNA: TGTGCCAGCAGCGTCGCCGGGTCCAACACCGGGGAGCTGTTTTTT. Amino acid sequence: CASSVAGSNTGELFF.

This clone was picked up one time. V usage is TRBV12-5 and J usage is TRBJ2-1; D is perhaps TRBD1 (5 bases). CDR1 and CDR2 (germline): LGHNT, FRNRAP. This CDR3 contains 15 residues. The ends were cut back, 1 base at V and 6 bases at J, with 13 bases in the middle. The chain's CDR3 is CASGLGTNGANEQFF. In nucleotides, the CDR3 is TGTGCTAGTGGTTTGGGGACGAATGGGGCCAATGAGCAGTTCTTC.

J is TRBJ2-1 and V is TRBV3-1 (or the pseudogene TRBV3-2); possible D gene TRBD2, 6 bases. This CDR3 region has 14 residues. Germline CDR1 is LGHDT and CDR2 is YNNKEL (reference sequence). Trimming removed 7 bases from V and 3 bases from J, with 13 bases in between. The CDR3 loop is CASTLSGLYNEQFF. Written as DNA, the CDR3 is TGTGCCAGCACCTTGAGCGGGCTCTACAATGAGCAGTTCTTC.

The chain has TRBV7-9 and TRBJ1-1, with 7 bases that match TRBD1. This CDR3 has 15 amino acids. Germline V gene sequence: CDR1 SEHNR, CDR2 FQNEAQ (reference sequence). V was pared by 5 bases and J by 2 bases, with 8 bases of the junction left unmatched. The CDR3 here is CASSTPGQLNTEAFF. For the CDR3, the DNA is TGTGCCAGCAGCACCCCGGGACAGCTTAACACTGAAGCTTTCTTT.

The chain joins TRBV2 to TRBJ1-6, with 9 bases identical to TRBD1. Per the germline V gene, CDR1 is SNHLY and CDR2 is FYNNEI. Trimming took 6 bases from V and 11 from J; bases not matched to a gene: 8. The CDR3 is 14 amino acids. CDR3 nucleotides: TGTGCCAGCAGGGGCCGGGACAGGGTAACACCCCTCCACTTT. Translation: CASRGRDRVTPLHF.

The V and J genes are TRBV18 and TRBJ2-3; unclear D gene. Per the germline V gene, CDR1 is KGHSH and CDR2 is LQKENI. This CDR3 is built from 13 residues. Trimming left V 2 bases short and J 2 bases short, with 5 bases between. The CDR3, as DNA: TGTGCCAGCTCACCAGGGCCCACAGATACGCAGTATTTT. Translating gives CASSPGPTDTQYF.

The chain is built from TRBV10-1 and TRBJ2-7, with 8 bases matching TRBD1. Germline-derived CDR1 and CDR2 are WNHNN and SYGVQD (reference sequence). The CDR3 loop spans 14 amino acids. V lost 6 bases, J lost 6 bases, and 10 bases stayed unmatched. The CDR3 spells CASSTGTGLREQYF. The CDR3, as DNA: TGCGCCAGCAGCACCGGGACAGGCCTACGCGAGCAGTACTTC.

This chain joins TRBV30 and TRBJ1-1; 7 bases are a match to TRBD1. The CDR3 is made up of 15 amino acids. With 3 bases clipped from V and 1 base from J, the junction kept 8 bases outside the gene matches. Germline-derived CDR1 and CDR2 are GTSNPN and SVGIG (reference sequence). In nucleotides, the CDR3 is TGTGCCTGGAGCGTTCTCGGGACAGCGAACACTGAAGCTTTCTTT. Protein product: CAWSVLGTANTEAFF.

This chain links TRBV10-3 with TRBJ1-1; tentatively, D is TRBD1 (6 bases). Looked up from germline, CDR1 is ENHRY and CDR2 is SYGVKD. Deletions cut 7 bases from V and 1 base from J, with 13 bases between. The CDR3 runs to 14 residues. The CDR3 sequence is CAIKGGPANTEAFF. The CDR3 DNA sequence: TGTGCCATCAAGGGGGGGCCGGCGAACACTGAAGCTTTCTTT.